Listed below are T cell receptor beta chains from one sample, sequenced in a study of shared clonotypes between healthy human individuals. Libraries were prepared by immunoSEQ multiplex PCR; TCRdb keeps only in-frame clonotypes and omits some of them. The sample includes more than 2 million clones, about 93% seen only once; the top ten take more than 1.5%. Specimen: naive CD8+ T cells from PBMCs. These receptor sequences come from a man aged 18-30 years in good health. Some clones in this sample may be carry-over from other donors' samples. Both conserved end residues are part of each CDR3. A D gene is named only where the DNA matches it firmly. The size entry is marked missing in some rows and otherwise reads once, few, many or a size class.

v_gene	abundance	j_gene	d_gene	CDR3aa	CDR3nt
TRBV14	-	TRBJ2-7	TRBD2	CASSHHTSGRASYEQYF	TGTGCCAGCAGCCATCACACTAGCGGGAGGGCCTCCTACGAGCAGTACTTC
TRBV30	-	TRBJ2-2	-	CAWGSTGELFF	TGTGCCTGGGGAAGCACCGGGGAGCTGTTTTTT
TRBV27	-	TRBJ2-1	-	CASSSGVLRFF	TGTGCCAGCAGTTCCGGGGTTCTTAGGTTCTTC
TRBV9	-	TRBJ1-2	-	CASNGQNYGYTF	TGTGCCAGCAACGGACAGAACTATGGCTACACCTTC
TRBV19	-	TRBJ2-2	-	CASSIWGLGELFF	TGTGCCAGTAGTATATGGGGCCTCGGGGAGCTGTTTTTT
TRBV13	-	TRBJ2-7	-	CASSSTYEQYF	TGTGCCAGCAGCTCTACCTACGAGCAGTACTTC
TRBV10-3	-	TRBJ2-3	TRBD1	CAISRSGTDDRDTQYF	TGTGCCATCAGTCGGTCCGGGACAGATGACCGGGATACGCAGTATTTT
TRBV27	-	TRBJ1-3	-	CASSPSPGQSGNTIYF	TGTGCCAGCAGTCCCTCCCCGGGGCAGTCTGGAAACACCATATATTTT
TRBV19	-	TRBJ2-1	-	CASSIARKRNEQFF	TGTGCCAGTAGTATAGCGCGCAAACGCAATGAGCAGTTCTTC
TRBV15	-	TRBJ2-5	TRBD1	CATSPASDRWGETQYF	TGTGCCACCAGCCCAGCCTCGGACAGGTGGGGAGAGACCCAGTACTTC
TRBV9	-	TRBJ2-5	TRBD2	CASSSGTSGVQETQYF	TGTGCCAGCAGCTCCGGGACTAGCGGGGTGCAAGAGACCCAGTACTTC
TRBV28	-	TRBJ1-1	TRBD1	CASRRTGGAFF	TGTGCCAGCAGGAGGACAGGGGGAGCTTTCTTT
TRBV14	-	TRBJ2-5	-	CASSQTRDTRQPYQETQYF	TGTGCCAGCAGCCAAACCCGGGACACAAGACAGCCCTACCAAGAGACCCAGTACTTC
TRBV6-5	-	TRBJ2-7	TRBD1	CASSYLTGHEQYF	TGTGCCAGCAGTTACCTGACAGGGCACGAGCAGTACTTC
TRBV19	-	TRBJ1-4	-	CASSPGAEGAEEKLFF	TGTGCCAGTAGTCCTGGGGCGGAAGGCGCGGAGGAAAAACTGTTTTTT
TRBV11-2	-	TRBJ1-2	TRBD1	CASSLAGGGYTF	TGTGCCAGCAGCTTAGCAGGGGGCGGCTACACCTTC
TRBV2	once	TRBJ1-5	-	CASTSSGDFGQPQHF	TGTGCCAGCACTTCATCCGGGGACTTCGGTCAGCCCCAGCATTTT
TRBV7-8	-	TRBJ2-1	-	CASSDAHPNEQFF	TGTGCCAGCAGCGACGCCCACCCCAATGAGCAGTTCTTC
TRBV12-1	-	TRBJ1-2	-	CASGIYHGYTF	TGTGCCAGCGGGATTTACCATGGCTACACCTTC
TRBV2	-	TRBJ2-1	-	CASGWGGKNTDEQFF	TGTGCCAGCGGCTGGGGCGGGAAGAATACCGATGAGCAGTTCTTC
TRBV19	-	TRBJ2-5	TRBD1	CASTQGWQETQYF	TGTGCCAGTACACAGGGGTGGCAAGAGACCCAGTACTTC
TRBV7-8	few	TRBJ2-2	-	CASSPYTGELFF	TGTGCCAGCAGCCCCTACACCGGGGAGCTGTTTTTT
TRBV6-5	-	TRBJ2-1	TRBD1	CASSPTGTYNEQFF	TGTGCCAGCAGCCCGACAGGGACATACAATGAGCAGTTCTTC
TRBV2	-	TRBJ1-2	-	CASSLSSSGYTF	TGTGCCAGCAGTCTCAGTTCGTCTGGCTACACCTTC
TRBV28	-	TRBJ2-7	-	CASSFLRASYEQYF	TGTGCCAGCAGTTTTCTGAGGGCGTCCTACGAGCAGTACTTC
TRBV5-6	-	TRBJ2-1	-	CASSLVRNEQFF	TGTGCCAGCAGCTTGGTCCGCAATGAGCAGTTCTTC
TRBV7-8	-	TRBJ2-2	-	CASRVPLVGGAEWELFF	TGTGCCAGCAGAGTTCCCCTGGTGGGGGGTGCTGAGTGGGAGCTGTTTTTT
TRBV9	-	TRBJ2-7	-	CASSEGRGITYEQYF	TGTGCCAGCAGCGAGGGACGGGGAATAACCTACGAGCAGTACTTC